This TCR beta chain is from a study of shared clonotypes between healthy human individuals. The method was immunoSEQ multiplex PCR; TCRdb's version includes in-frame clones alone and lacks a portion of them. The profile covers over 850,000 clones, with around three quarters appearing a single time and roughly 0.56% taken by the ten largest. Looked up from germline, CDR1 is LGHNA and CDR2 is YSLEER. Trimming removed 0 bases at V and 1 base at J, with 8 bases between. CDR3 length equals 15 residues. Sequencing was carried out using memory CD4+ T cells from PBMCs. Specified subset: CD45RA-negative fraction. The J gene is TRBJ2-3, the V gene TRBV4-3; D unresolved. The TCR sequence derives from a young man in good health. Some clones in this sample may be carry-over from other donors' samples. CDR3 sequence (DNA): TGCGCCAGCAGCCAAGATTTTCAGGGCACAGATACGCAGTATTTT. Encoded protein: CASSQDFQGTDTQYF.